This TCR beta chain was captured by sequencing in a study of blood T cell repertoires in COVID-19. At the level of the study: Specimens from acute and convalescent COVID-19 originated in the United States, Italy and Spain. Nucleic acid was either cDNA or gDNA, and it came from T cells, B-cell-depleted T cells, or PBMCs.

V lost 3 bases to trimming and J lost 8 bases, with 8 bases between them. The germline V gene has CDR1 MDHEN and CDR2 SYDVKM. The CDR3 is 13 amino acids. Methods used by the authors: Nucleated cell number was recorded as an estimate derived from reference gene primer amplification. Some clones are missing from TCRdb's copy, which holds only in-frame ones; the method was immunoSEQ multiplex PCR. The V and J calls and the clone size are those of that table, but D and trimming were determined from the DNA. The table shows a few hundred thousand clones, with 82% occurring only once. The sequencing sample was made of peripheral blood. The chain carries TRBV28 and TRBJ1-6, with D perhaps matching TRBD1 (6 bases). This TCR derives from a woman of 80 years or more with acute or convalescent COVID-19. For the CDR3, the DNA is TGTGCCAGCAGTTTTAACAGGGATTCACCCCTCCACTTT. Translating it yields CASSFNRDSPLHF.